This passage covers 25 T cell receptor beta chains from one sample sequenced in a study of T cell responses to AZD1222 COVID-19 vaccine. Sequencing was performed with immunoSEQ multiplex PCR; in TCRdb, only in-frame clones are kept and a portion is missing. The sample shows 150,000 to 200,000 clones, 85% to 90% of them seen only once. Specimen: peripheral blood, collected 28 days after the second AZD1222 dose. The receptor set was obtained from an adult who received the AZD1222 COVID-19 vaccine.

This clone was seen just once. The gene calls are TRBV18 and TRBJ1-5, with D perhaps TRBD1 (6 bases). The V and J ends lost 3 bases and 8 bases respectively, with 14 bases between them. Germline V gives CDR1 KGHSH, CDR2 LQKENI. The length of the CDR3 is 14 residues. This CDR3 is CASSPTGPLEPQHF. CDR3 sequence (DNA): TGTGCCAGCTCACCGACAGGCCCTTTGGAGCCCCAGCATTTT.

This sequence joins TRBV18 and TRBJ1-1; D ambiguous. The CDR3 covers 17 residues. The germline V and J ends were trimmed by 0 bases and 4 bases, with 18 bases remaining between them. Germline V gene sequence: CDR1 KGHSH, CDR2 LQKENI. The CDR3 loop reads CASSPPGAGVFRTEAFF. CDR3 bases: TGTGCCAGCTCACCACCCGGTGCCGGGGTTTTTCGCACTGAAGCTTTCTTT.

This chain links TRBV3-1 (or the pseudogene TRBV3-2) with TRBJ2-1, with 9 bases lining up with TRBD2. V lost 3 bases to trimming and J lost 3 bases; unmatched junction nucleotides: 3. The germline V gene has CDR1 LGHDT and CDR2 YNNKEL (reference sequence). The CDR3 loop spans 15 amino acids. The chain's CDR3 is CASSQRLAVYNEQFF. DNA for the CDR3: TGTGCCAGCAGCCAGAGACTAGCGGTCTACAATGAGCAGTTCTTC.

This chain links TRBV7-8 with TRBJ1-3; unclear D gene. The germline gives CDR1 SGHVS, CDR2 FQNEAQ. This CDR3 contains 13 residues. The ends were cut back, 0 bases at V and 4 bases at J, with 4 bases in the middle. The CDR3, as DNA: TGTGCCAGCAGCTTAGCGACGGGAAACACCATATATTTT. This translates into CASSLATGNTIYF.

The chain has TRBV25-1 and TRBJ1-1; tentatively, D is TRBD1 (5 bases). CDR3 length equals 11 residues. In germline, CDR1 is MGHDK, CDR2 SYGVNS. The germline V and J ends were trimmed by 6 bases and 7 bases, with 9 bases remaining between them. The CDR3 nucleotides are TGTGCCAGCAGATTGGACAATGAAGCTTTCTTT. It yields the protein CASRLDNEAFF. Complete variable domain (other parts from reference TRBV25-1 and TRBJ1-1): EADIYQTPRYLVIGTGKKITLECSQTMGHDKMYWYQQDPGMELHLIHYSYGVNSTEKGDLSSESTVSRIRTEHFPLTLESARPSHTSQYLCASRLDNEAFFGQGTRLTVV.

This rearrangement joins TRBV14 to TRBJ1-1; no firm D call. Trimming removed 1 base at V and 0 bases at J, with 9 bases between. CDR3 length: 15 amino acids. The germline V gene has CDR1 SGHDN and CDR2 FVKESK. The CDR3: CASSQGLWVNTEAFF. CDR3 nucleotide sequence: TGTGCCAGCAGCCAAGGTCTCTGGGTGAACACTGAAGCTTTCTTT.

The CDR3 nucleotides are TGTGCCAGCACCCCCGGTCAGGTTAGGGGCTACACCTTC. Amino acid sequence: CASTPGQVRGYTF. The rearrangement links TRBV28 to TRBJ1-2; D is uncertain. Looked up from germline, CDR1 is MDHEN and CDR2 is SYDVKM. The CDR3 spans 13 residues. The germline V and J ends were trimmed by 7 bases and 8 bases, with 17 bases remaining between them.

This chain links TRBV27 with TRBJ1-2; TRBD1 is a possible D gene (6 bases). V was clipped by 2 bases and J by 4 bases, with 8 bases between them. The germline gives CDR1 MNHEY, CDR2 SMNVEV (reference sequence). The CDR3 sequence is 13 residues long. The DNA of the CDR3 is TGTGCCAGCAGTTTAAGGGGGAGCTATGGCTACACCTTC. This gives the protein CASSLRGSYGYTF.

The rearrangement links TRBV19 to TRBJ1-4; D may be TRBD1 (5 bases). Germline V gene data show CDR1 as LNHDA and CDR2 as SQIVND (reference sequence). The CDR3 sequence is 14 residues long. The germline V and J ends were trimmed by 8 bases and 4 bases, with 14 bases remaining between them. The CDR3 nucleotides read TGTGCCAGTTGGGGCAGACAGAATAATGAAAAACTGTTTTTT. It specifies CASWGRQNNEKLFF.

The genes are TRBV9 and TRBJ1-6; D may be TRBD1 (5 bases). Trimming removed 4 bases at V and 7 bases at J, with 9 bases between. The CDR3 is 13 amino acids. CDR1 and CDR2 from the germline V gene are SGDLS and YYNGEE. CDR3 bases: TGTGCCAGCAGCACGGACATAAATTCACCCCTCCACTTT. It is translated as CASSTDINSPLHF.

The J gene is TRBJ1-2, the V gene TRBV3-1 (or the pseudogene TRBV3-2), with 7 bases lining up with TRBD1. This CDR3 has 13 residues. Germline loops: CDR1 LGHDT, CDR2 YNNKEL (reference sequence). J lost 4 bases, V lost 6 bases, and 5 bases had no gene match. The CDR3 here is CASSKQGRYGYTF. Here the CDR3 DNA reads TGTGCCAGCAGTAAACAGGGGCGCTATGGCTACACCTTC.

This clone has just a few counts. The chain is built from TRBV7-8 and TRBJ2-7; D ambiguous. Trimming cost V 6 bases and J 2 bases, with 26 bases left between them. Germline V gene sequence: CDR1 SGHVS, CDR2 FQNEAQ. The CDR3 is 18 amino acids. CDR3 loop: CASSPTLIGLLLPYEQYF. The CDR3 DNA is TGTGCCAGCAGTCCAACCCTCATTGGCTTACTCCTTCCCTACGAGCAGTACTTC.

This sequence joins TRBV2 and TRBJ1-1; D unclear. The CDR3 is 15 residues long. Trimming left V 6 bases short and J 1 base short, with 15 bases between. Looked up from germline, CDR1 is SNHLY and CDR2 is FYNNEI. The CDR3 sequence: CASRGDPVGNTEAFF. In DNA form, the CDR3 reads TGTGCCAGCAGGGGAGACCCCGTGGGGAACACTGAAGCTTTCTTT.

The chain uses TRBV6-5 and TRBJ1-2; possible D gene TRBD1, 6 bases. Between the trimmed V and J ends, which lost 6 bases and 0 bases, there was a span of 11 bases. The CDR3 consists of 14 residues. Germline-derived CDR1 and CDR2 are MNHEY and SVGAGI. The CDR3 region has the DNA TGTGCCAGCAGAAGGGACACTTCTAACTATGGCTACACCTTC. This encodes CASRRDTSNYGYTF.

The V and J genes are TRBV5-4 and TRBJ1-1; the D is unclear. This CDR3 has 12 residues. Germline CDR1 is SGHNT and CDR2 is YYREEE (reference sequence). The V gene lost 4 bases and the J gene lost 3 bases, with 7 bases spanning the gap. The CDR3 loop is CASSKGYTEAFF. CDR3 nucleotides: TGTGCCAGCAGCAAAGGGTACACTGAAGCTTTCTTT. The whole variable domain, remainder taken from reference TRBV5-4 and TRBJ1-1, is ETGVTQSPTHLIKTRGQQVTLRCSSQSGHNTVSWYQQALGQGPQFIFQYYREEENGRGNFPPRFSGLQFPNYSSELNVNALELDDSALYLCASSKGYTEAFFGQGTRLTVV.

This chain connects TRBV28 to TRBJ1-4; D uncertain. V was pared by 7 bases and J by 4 bases, with 13 bases between. This CDR3 comprises 14 residues. Looked up from germline, CDR1 is MDHEN and CDR2 is SYDVKM. For the CDR3, the DNA is TGTGCCAGCACCTCGGGGATAGGTAATGAAAAACTGTTTTTT. This translates into CASTSGIGNEKLFF.

V and J are TRBV7-8 and TRBJ2-3; possible D gene TRBD2, 7 bases. CDR3 length: 16 residues. CDR1 and CDR2 (germline): SGHVS, FQNEAQ. The ends were cut back, 0 bases at V and 7 bases at J, with 17 bases in the middle. DNA of the CDR3: TGTGCCAGCAGCTTAGCACTCGGGGGGCTCTCTCATACGCAGTATTTT. Protein: CASSLALGGLSHTQYF.

The chain is built from TRBV6-1 and TRBJ2-2; D is unclear. Trimming shortened V by 0 bases and J by 4 bases, and 6 bases separated the two germline ends. The CDR3 has 14 amino acids. Per germline, CDR1 MNHNS and CDR2 SASEGT. The CDR3 bases are TGTGCCAGCAGTGAAGCGAGGAGCACCGGGGAGCTGTTTTTT. Protein sequence: CASSEARSTGELFF.

This chain links TRBV5-1 with TRBJ2-7, with 10 bases fitting TRBD1. CDR3 length: 15 amino acids. With V trimmed by 2 bases and J by 4 bases, 6 bases remained unmatched. In germline, CDR1 is SGHRS, CDR2 YFSETQ. The CDR3 DNA sequence: TGCGCCAGCAGCTTAGCCGGACAGGGGGGTTACGAGCAGTACTTC. As protein: CASSLAGQGGYEQYF.

This chain links TRBV7-9 with TRBJ2-1, with 8 bases aligning to TRBD2. Germline CDR1 is SEHNR and CDR2 is FQNEAQ (reference sequence). J was trimmed by 1 base and V by 5 bases; bases with no gene match: 16. The length of the CDR3 is 19 residues. CDR3 in DNA: TGTGCCAGCAGCCCGGGCAGGGGACTAGATAATTTGTCCTACAATGAGCAGTTCTTC. Its translation is CASSPGRGLDNLSYNEQFF.

The chain carries TRBV6-5 and TRBJ1-3, with 7 positions matching TRBD1. CDR1 and CDR2 (germline): MNHEY, SVGAGI. The CDR3 sequence is 16 residues long. V dropped 1 base and J dropped 0; count of bases not matched to a gene: 3. The CDR3 here is CASSYLQGFSGNTIYF. In nucleotides, the CDR3 is TGTGCCAGCAGTTACTTACAGGGGTTCTCTGGAAACACCATATATTTT.

V usage is TRBV5-1 and J usage is TRBJ2-3, with TRBD2 identical over 11 bases. Germline CDR1 SGHRS, CDR2 YFSETQ. The CDR3 loop spans 17 amino acids. The V gene end was trimmed by 0 bases and the J gene end by 6 bases; junction bases not matched to a gene: 9. CDR3 sequence (DNA): TGCGCCAGCAGCTTGGGACTAGCGGGGAGAGGTGCGGATACGCAGTATTTT. This sequence encodes CASSLGLAGRGADTQYF.

The J gene is TRBJ2-2, the V gene TRBV5-6, with D hard to call. V was cut by 5 bases and J by 4 bases, with 12 bases left in between. CDR3 length: 14 amino acids. Germline V gene lookup returns CDR1 SGHDT and CDR2 YYEEEE. The CDR3 DNA sequence: TGTGCCAGCAGTTCTCCCCGGGCCACCGGGGAGCTGTTTTTT. It yields the protein CASSSPRATGELFF.

The rearrangement links TRBV19 to TRBJ2-7; D may match TRBD1 or TRBD2 (5 bases each). V shed 2 bases and J shed 3 bases, with 11 bases lying between them. The CDR3 spans 14 residues. CDR1 and CDR2 (germline): LNHDA, SQIVND (reference sequence). In nucleotides, the CDR3 is TGTGCCAGTAGTATAAATCGGGACGGCTACGAGCAGTACTTC. It codes for CASSINRDGYEQYF. Full variable domain (missing parts from reference TRBV19 and TRBJ2-7): DGGITQSPKYLFRKEGQNVTLSCEQNLNHDAMYWYRQDPGQGLRLIYYSQIVNDFQKGDIAEGYSVSREKKESFPLTVTSAQKNPTAFYLCASSINRDGYEQYFGPGTRLTVT.

This chain uses TRBV7-9 with TRBJ1-3, with TRBD1 as a possible D gene (5 bases). Per germline, CDR1 SEHNR and CDR2 FQNEAQ (reference sequence). The CDR3 consists of 12 residues. Trimming took 6 bases from V and 3 from J, leaving 6 bases between them. In nucleotides, the CDR3 is TGTGCCAGCAGGAGGGGTGGAAACACCATATATTTT. Translating it yields CASRRGGNTIYF.